The subject of this entry is one TCR beta chain. Its specificity is unknown. Clones were sequenced by immunoSEQ multiplex PCR, and TCRdb holds only the in-frame ones, with some missing. The table lists 170,000 or so clones, approximately 92% of them singletons. Looked up from germline, CDR1 is SNHLY and CDR2 is FYNNEI. Trimming removed 4 bases from V and 6 bases from J, with 10 bases in between. This CDR3 region has 13 residues. The source of the sample is a study of T cell responses to AZD1222 COVID-19 vaccine. Regarding the study as a whole: All repertoire sampling was performed exclusively after the peak T cell response. At baseline, just a handful of AZD1222 recipients tested seropositive.

The chain joins TRBV2 to TRBJ1-5; D is unclear. This specimen consisted of peripheral blood, obtained 28 days after the second dose of the MenACWY control vaccine. This clonotype was sampled from an adult who received the MenACWY meningococcal vaccine as a control. The CDR3 spells CASSGVGGQPQHF. In DNA form, the CDR3 reads TGTGCCAGCAGTGGTGTAGGAGGTCAGCCCCAGCATTTT.